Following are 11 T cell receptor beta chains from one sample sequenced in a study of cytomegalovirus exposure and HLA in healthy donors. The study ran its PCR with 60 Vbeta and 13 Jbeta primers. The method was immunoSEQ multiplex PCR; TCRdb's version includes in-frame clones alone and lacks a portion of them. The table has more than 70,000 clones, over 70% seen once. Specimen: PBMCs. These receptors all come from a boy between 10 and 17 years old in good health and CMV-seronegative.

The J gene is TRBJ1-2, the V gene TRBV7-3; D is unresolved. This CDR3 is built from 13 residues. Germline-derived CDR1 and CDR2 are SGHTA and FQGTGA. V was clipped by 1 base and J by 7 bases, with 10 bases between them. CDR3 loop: CASSLSEGGGYTF. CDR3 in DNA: TGTGCCAGCAGCTTAAGTGAGGGAGGTGGCTACACCTTC.

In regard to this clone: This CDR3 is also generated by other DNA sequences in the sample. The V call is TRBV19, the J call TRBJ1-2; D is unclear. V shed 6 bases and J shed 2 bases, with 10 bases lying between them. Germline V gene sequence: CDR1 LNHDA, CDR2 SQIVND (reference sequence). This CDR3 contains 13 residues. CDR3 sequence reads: CASSPGINYGYTF. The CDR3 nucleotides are TGTGCCAGTAGCCCCGGGATAAACTATGGCTACACCTTC. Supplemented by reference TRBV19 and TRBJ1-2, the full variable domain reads DGGITQSPKYLFRKEGQNVTLSCEQNLNHDAMYWYRQDPGQGLRLIYYSQIVNDFQKGDIAEGYSVSREKKESFPLTVTSAQKNPTAFYLCASSPGINYGYTFGSGTRLTVV.

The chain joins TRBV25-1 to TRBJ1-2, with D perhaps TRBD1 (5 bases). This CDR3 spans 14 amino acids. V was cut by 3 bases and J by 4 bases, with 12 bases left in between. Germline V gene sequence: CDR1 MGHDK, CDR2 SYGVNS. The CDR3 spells CASSDRGIGYGYTF. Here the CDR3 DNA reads TGTGCCAGCAGTGATAGGGGAATCGGCTATGGCTACACCTTC.

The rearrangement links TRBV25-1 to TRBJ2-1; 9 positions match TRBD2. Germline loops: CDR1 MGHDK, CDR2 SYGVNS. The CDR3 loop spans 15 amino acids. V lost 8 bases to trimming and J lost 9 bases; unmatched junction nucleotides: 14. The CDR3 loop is CASRDFGGGASEQFF. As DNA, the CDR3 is TGTGCCAGCCGCGACTTTGGCGGGGGGGCGAGTGAGCAGTTCTTC.

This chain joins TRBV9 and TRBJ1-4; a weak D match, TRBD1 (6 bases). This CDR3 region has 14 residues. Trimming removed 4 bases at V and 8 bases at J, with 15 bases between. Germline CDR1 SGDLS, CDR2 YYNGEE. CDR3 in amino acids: CASSPRTGNEKLFF. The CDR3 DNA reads TGTGCCAGCAGCCCCCGTACAGGGAACGAAAAACTGTTTTTT.

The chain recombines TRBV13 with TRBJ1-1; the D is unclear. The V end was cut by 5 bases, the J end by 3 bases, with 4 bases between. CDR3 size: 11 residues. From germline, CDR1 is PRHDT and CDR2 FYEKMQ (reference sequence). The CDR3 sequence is CASSIDTEAFF. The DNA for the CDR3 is TGTGCCAGCAGCATCGACACTGAAGCTTTCTTT.

The CDR3 loop reads CASSQEIGGAPTEQYF. CDR3 nucleotides: TGCGCCAGCAGCCAAGAAATTGGGGGGGCCCCCACCGAGCAGTACTTC. This chain connects TRBV4-3 to TRBJ2-7; TRBD2 is a possible D gene (7 bases). This CDR3 has 16 amino acids. The germline V and J ends were trimmed by 0 bases and 6 bases, with 18 bases remaining between them. Per germline, CDR1 LGHNA and CDR2 YSLEER.

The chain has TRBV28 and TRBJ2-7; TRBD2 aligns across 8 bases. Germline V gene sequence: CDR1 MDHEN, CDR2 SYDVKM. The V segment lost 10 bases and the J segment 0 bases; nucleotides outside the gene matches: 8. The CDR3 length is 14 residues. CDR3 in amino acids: CATRGLVSSYEQYF. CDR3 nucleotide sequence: TGTGCCACCAGGGGACTAGTTAGCTCCTACGAGCAGTACTTC.

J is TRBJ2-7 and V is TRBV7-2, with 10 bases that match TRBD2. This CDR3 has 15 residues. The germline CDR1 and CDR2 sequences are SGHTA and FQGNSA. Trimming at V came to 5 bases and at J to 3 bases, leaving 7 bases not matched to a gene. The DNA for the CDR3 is TGTGCCAGCAGCCAAACTAGCGGGGTTAACTACGAGCAGTACTTC. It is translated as CASSQTSGVNYEQYF. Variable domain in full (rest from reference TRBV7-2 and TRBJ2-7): GAGVSQSPSNKVTEKGKDVELRCDPISGHTALYWYRQSLGQGLEFLIYFQGNSAPDKSGLPSDRFSAERTGGSVSTLTIQRTQQEDSAVYLCASSQTSGVNYEQYFGPGTRLTVT.

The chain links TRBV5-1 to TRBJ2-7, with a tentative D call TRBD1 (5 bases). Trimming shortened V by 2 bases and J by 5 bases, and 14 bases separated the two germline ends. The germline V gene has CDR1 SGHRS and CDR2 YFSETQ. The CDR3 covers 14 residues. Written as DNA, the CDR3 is TGCGCCAGCAGCTTCCCAGGGAATATAGACGAGCAGTACTTC. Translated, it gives CASSFPGNIDEQYF.

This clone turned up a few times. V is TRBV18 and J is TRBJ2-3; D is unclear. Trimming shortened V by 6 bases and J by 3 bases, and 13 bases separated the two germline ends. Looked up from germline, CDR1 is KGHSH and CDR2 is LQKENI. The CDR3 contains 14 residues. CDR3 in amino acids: CASSLNRLTDTQYF. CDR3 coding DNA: TGTGCCAGCTCCCTGAACCGACTGACAGATACGCAGTATTTT.